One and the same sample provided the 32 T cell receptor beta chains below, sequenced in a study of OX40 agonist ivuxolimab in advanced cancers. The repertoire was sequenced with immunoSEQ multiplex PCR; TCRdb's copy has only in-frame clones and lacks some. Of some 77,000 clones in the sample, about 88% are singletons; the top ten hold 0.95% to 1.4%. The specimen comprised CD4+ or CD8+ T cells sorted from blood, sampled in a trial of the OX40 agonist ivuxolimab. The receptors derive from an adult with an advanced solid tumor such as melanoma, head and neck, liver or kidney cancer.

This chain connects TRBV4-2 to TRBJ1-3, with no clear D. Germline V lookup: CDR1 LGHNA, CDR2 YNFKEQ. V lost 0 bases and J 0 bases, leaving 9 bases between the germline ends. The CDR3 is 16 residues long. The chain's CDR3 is CASSQDSSFSGNTIYF. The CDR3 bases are TGTGCCAGCAGCCAAGACAGCTCCTTCTCTGGAAACACCATATATTTT.

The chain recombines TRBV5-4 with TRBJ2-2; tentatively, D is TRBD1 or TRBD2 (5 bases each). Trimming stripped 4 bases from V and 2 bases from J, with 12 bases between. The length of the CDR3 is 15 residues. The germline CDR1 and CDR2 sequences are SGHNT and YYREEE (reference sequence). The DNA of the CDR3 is TGTGCCAGCAGCCCGAGAGGGGTAAACACCGGGGAGCTGTTTTTT. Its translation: CASSPRGVNTGELFF.

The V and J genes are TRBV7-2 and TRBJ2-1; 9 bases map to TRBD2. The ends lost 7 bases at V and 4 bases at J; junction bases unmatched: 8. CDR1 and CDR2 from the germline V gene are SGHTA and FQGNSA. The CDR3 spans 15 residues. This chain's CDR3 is CASMISGSWYNEQFF. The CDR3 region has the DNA TGTGCCAGCATGATTAGCGGGAGTTGGTACAATGAGCAGTTCTTC.

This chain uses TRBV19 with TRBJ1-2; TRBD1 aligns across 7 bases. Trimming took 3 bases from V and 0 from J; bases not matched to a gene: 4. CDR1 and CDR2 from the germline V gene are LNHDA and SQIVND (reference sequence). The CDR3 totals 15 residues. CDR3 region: CASSMGTVANYGYTF. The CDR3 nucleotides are TGTGCCAGTAGTATGGGGACAGTAGCTAACTATGGCTACACCTTC.

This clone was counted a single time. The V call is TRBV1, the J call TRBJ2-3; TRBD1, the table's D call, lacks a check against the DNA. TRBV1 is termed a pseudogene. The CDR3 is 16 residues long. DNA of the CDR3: TGCACCAGCAGCCCTCTGACGGACAGGGCGACGGATACGCAGTATTTT. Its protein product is CTSSPLTDRATDTQYF.

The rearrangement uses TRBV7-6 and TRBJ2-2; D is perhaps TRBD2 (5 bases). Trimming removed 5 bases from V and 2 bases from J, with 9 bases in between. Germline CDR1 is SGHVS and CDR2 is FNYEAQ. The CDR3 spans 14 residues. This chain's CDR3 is CASSGAANTGELFF. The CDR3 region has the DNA TGTGCCAGCAGCGGAGCGGCAAACACCGGGGAGCTGTTTTTT.

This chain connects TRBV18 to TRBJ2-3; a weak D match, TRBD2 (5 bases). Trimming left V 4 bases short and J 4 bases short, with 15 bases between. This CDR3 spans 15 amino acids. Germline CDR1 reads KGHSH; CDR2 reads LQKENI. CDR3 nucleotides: TGTGCCAGCTCACGCGAGACTATAGGAGCAGATACGCAGTATTTT. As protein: CASSRETIGADTQYF.

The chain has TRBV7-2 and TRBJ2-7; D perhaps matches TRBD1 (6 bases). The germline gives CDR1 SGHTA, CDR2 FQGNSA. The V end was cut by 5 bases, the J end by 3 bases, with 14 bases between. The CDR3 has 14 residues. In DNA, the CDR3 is TGTGCCAGCAGCCCCAGGGACACGGACTACGAGCAGTACTTC. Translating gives CASSPRDTDYEQYF. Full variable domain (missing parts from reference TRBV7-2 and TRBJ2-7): GAGVSQSPSNKVTEKGKDVELRCDPISGHTALYWYRQSLGQGLEFLIYFQGNSAPDKSGLPSDRFSAERTGGSVSTLTIQRTQQEDSAVYLCASSPRDTDYEQYFGPGTRLTVT.

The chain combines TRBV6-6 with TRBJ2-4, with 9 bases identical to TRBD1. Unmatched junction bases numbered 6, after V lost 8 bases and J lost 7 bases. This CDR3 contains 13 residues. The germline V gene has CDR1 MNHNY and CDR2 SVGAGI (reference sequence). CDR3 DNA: TGTGCCAGCCTGGGACAGGGAGGCAACATTCAGTACTTC. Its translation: CASLGQGGNIQYF.

The CDR3 nucleotides read TGTGCCAGCACACGGGACACCCCCTACGAGCAGTACTTC. It encodes CASTRDTPYEQYF. The J gene is TRBJ2-7, the V gene TRBV10-3; a weak D match, TRBD1 (6 bases). Germline CDR1 ENHRY, CDR2 SYGVKD. V was cut by 10 bases and J by 2 bases, with 15 bases left in between. This CDR3 has 13 residues.

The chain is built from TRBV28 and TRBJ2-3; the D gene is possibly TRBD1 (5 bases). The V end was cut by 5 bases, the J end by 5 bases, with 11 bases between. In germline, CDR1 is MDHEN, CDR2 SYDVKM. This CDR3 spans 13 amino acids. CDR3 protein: CASSPLGQDTQYF. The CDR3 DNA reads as TGTGCCAGCAGTCCGCTCGGACAAGATACGCAGTATTTT.

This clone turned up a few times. The CDR3 loop reads CTSSQKSGTSGRTHEQYF. In DNA form, the CDR3 reads TGCACCAGCAGCCAGAAATCCGGGACTAGCGGGAGGACCCACGAGCAGTACTTC. V and J are TRBV1 and TRBJ2-7; the table's D gene call, TRBD2, was not cross checked with the DNA. TRBV1 represents a pseudogene. The CDR3 contains 18 residues.

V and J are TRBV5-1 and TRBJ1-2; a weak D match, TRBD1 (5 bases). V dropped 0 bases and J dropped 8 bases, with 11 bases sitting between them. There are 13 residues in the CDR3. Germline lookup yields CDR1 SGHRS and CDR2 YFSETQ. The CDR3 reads CASSLVQGRGYTF. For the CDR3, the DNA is TGCGCCAGCAGCTTGGTCCAGGGAAGAGGCTACACCTTC.

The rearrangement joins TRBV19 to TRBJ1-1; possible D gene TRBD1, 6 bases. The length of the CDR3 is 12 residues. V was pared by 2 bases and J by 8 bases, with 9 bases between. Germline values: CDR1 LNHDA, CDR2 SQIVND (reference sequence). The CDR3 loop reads CASSIQGSEAFF. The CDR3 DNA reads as TGTGCCAGTAGTATACAGGGGTCCGAAGCTTTCTTT.

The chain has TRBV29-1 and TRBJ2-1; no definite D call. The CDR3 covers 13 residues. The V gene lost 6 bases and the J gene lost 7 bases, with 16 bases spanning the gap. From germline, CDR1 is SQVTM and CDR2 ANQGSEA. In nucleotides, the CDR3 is TGCAGCGTGGGAAGGAACGGTCTGAATGAGCAGTTCTTC. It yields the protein CSVGRNGLNEQFF.

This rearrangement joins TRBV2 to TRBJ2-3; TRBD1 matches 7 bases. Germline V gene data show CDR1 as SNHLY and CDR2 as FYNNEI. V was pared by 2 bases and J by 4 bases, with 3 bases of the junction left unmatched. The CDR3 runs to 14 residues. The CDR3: CASSETTGPDTQYF. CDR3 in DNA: TGTGCCAGCAGTGAAACGACAGGGCCAGATACGCAGTATTTT.

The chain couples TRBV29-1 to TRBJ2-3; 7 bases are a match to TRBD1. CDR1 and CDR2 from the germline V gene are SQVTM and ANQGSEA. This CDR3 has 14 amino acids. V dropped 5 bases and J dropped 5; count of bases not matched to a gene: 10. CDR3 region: CSVLRDSEGDTQYF. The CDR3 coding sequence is TGCAGCGTTTTACGGGACAGCGAGGGAGATACGCAGTATTTT.

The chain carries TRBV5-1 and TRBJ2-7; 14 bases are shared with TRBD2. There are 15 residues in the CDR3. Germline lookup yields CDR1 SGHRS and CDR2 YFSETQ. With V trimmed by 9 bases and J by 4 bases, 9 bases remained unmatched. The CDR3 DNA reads TGCGCCATCATTTACAGGACTAGCGGGAGGTACGAGCAGTACTTC. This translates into CAIIYRTSGRYEQYF.

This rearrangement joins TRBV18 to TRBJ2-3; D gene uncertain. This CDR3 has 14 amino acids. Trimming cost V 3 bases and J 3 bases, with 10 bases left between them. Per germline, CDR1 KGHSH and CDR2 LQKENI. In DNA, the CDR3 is TGTGCCAGCTCACCCCTGGACCATACAGATACGCAGTATTTT. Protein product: CASSPLDHTDTQYF.

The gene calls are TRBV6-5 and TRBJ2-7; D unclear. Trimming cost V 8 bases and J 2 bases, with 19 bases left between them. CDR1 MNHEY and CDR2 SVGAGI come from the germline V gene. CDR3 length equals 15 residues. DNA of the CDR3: TGTGCCAGCCCAAGGGCCCACCGAGTCCCCTACGAGCAGTACTTC. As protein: CASPRAHRVPYEQYF.

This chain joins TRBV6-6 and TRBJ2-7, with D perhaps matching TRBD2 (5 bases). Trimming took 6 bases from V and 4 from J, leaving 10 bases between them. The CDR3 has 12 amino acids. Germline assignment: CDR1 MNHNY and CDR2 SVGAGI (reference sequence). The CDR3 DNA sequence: TGTGCCAGCAGCTCATCGGGGTACGAGCAGTACTTC. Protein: CASSSSGYEQYF.

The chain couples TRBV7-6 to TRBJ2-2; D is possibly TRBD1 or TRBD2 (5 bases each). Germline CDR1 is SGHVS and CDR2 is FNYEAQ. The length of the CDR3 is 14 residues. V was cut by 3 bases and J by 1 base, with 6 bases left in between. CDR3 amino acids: CASSLRGNTGELFF. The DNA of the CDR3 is TGTGCCAGCAGCTTGAGGGGGAACACCGGGGAGCTGTTTTTT.

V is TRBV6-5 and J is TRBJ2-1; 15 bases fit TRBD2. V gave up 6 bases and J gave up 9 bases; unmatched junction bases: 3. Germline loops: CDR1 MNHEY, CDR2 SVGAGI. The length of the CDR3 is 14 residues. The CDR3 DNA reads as TGTGCCAGCAGCCGGGGACTAGCGGGAGGTGAGCAGTTCTTC. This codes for CASSRGLAGGEQFF.

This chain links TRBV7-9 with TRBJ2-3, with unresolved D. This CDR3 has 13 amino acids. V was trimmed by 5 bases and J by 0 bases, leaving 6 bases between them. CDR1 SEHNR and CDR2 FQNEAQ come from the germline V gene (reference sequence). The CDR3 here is CASSPVSTDTQYF. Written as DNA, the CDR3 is TGTGCCAGCAGCCCGGTTAGCACAGATACGCAGTATTTT.

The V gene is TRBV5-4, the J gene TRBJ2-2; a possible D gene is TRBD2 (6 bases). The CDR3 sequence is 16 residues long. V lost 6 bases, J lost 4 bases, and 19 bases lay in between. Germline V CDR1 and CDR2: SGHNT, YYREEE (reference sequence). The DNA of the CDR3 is TGTGCCAGCACCAAGCCGGAGGGGAGTCGCACCGGGGAGCTGTTTTTT. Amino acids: CASTKPEGSRTGELFF.

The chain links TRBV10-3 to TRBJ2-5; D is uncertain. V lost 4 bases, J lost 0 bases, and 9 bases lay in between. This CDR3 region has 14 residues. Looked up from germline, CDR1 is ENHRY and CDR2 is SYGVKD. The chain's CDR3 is CAISGGVYQETQYF. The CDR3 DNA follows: TGTGCCATCAGTGGAGGAGTGTACCAAGAGACCCAGTACTTC.

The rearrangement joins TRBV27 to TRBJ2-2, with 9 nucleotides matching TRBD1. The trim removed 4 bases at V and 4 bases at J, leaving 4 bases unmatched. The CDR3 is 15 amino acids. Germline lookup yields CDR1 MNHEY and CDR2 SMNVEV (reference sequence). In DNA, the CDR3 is TGTGCCAGCAGTTACGGACAGGGGCCCACCGGGGAGCTGTTTTTT. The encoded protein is CASSYGQGPTGELFF.

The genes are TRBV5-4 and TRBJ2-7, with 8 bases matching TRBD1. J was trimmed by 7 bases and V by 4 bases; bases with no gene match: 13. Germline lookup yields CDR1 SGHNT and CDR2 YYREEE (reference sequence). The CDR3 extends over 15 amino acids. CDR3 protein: CASSTSGGRLGEQYF. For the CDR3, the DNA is TGTGCCAGCAGCACATCAGGGGGCCGCCTAGGGGAGCAGTACTTC. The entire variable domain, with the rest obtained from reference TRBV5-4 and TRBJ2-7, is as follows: ETGVTQSPTHLIKTRGQQVTLRCSSQSGHNTVSWYQQALGQGPQFIFQYYREEENGRGNFPPRFSGLQFPNYSSELNVNALELDDSALYLCASSTSGGRLGEQYFGPGTRLTVT.

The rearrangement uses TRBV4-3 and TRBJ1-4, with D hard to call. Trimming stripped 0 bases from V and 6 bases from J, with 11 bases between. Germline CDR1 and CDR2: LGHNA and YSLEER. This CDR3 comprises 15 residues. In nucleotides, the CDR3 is TGCGCCAGCAGCCAAGATGCTGGGTGGGATGAAAAACTGTTTTTT. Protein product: CASSQDAGWDEKLFF.

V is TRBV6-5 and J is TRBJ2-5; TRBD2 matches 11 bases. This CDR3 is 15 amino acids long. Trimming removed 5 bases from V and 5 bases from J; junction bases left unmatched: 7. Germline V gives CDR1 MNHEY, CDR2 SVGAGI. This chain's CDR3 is CASSRTSGSRETQYF. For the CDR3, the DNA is TGTGCCAGCAGTCGAACTAGCGGGAGCAGGGAGACCCAGTACTTC.

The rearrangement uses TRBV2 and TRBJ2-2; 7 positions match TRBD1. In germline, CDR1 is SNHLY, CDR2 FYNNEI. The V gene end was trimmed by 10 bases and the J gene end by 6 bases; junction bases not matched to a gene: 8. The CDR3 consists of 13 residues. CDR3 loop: CATSGGSAGELFF. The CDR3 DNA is TGTGCCACCTCAGGGGGAAGTGCCGGGGAGCTGTTTTTT.

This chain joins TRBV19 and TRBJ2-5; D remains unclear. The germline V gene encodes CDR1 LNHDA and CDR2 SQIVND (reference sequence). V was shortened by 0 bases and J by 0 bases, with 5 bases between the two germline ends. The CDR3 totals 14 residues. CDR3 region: CASSIDANQETQYF. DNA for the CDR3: TGTGCCAGTAGTATAGATGCTAACCAAGAGACCCAGTACTTC.